This T cell receptor beta chain is drawn from a study of OX40 agonist ivuxolimab in advanced cancers. Some background on the complete study: The costimulatory receptor OX40 (CD134) was targeted by ivuxolimab, a fully human IgG2 agonistic monoclonal antibody. Prior anti-PD-1, anti-PD-L1 or anti-CTLA-4 therapy was permitted, and checkpoint inhibitors had been received by under 50% of dose-escalation patients. Among the roughly 52 dose-escalation patients, around 20 had hepatocellular carcinoma, 15 or so melanoma, 9 renal cell carcinoma and 9 head and neck cancer. Intravenous ivuxolimab was administered to patients every 2 weeks at six dose levels: 0.01, 0.1, 0.3, 1.5, 3 and 10 mg/kg. The point of sequencing TCRbeta in the periphery was to test whether ivuxolimab changed TCR sequence diversity and drove clonal T-cell expansion. Partial responses were achieved by three dose-escalation patients, of whom one had hepatocellular carcinoma and two had cutaneous melanoma. In the dose-escalation cohort, more than 75% of patients were male, and the mean age was approximately 55 years, with a range of about 20 to 90. The paper covers the monotherapy dose-escalation part of the phase I ivuxolimab trial, which included N = 52 patients.

What the research found in general, with its limitations: After ivuxolimab, more expanded clones were found on average in CD8+ T cells than in CD4+ T cells. At doses from 0.1 to 3.0 mg/kg, clonal expansion was seen in both CD4+ and CD8+ blood T cells between baseline and week 6. Low levels of normalized T-cell clonal expansion were also shown by some nonresponding patients. In partial responders in the 0.1-3.0 mg/kg groups, normalized peripheral clonal expansion was found to be among the lowest, especially among CD8+ T cells. The antigen specificity of the peripheral T cells that underwent clonal expansion was not determined.

The trial excluded patients who had a history of autoimmune disease or were on systemic immunosuppression. In every dose cohort, peripheral blood was drawn for TCR sequencing at baseline, cycle 4 day 1, and cycle 7 day 1. Samples came from an open-label, multicenter, first-in-human phase I dose-escalation trial of ivuxolimab. The trial enrolled adults with locally advanced or metastatic head and neck squamous cell, hepatocellular, melanoma or renal cell carcinoma. Before TCR sequencing, CD4+ T cells and CD8+ T cells from peripheral blood were sorted into separate populations. V drops 2 bases and J drops 7 bases, leaving 28 bases in between. Reading the germline V gene gives CDR1 SGDLS and CDR2 YYNGEE. Including cysteine and phenylalanine, the CDR3 has 19 amino acids. Left in the record is the CDR3 DNA by itself, 57 bases read in frame from the first base. To note about this clone: The antigen it recognizes is unknown. No much larger clone exists at a distance of one base, and base qualities are not known.

For sequencing of the TCRbeta CDR3 region, genomic DNA was extracted from the sorted cells. The immunoSEQ Assay was used for sequencing of TCRbeta CDR3 regions. This is the immuneACCESS table as TCRdb keeps it, with only in-frame sequences that have V and J called. A part of the clones is gone; compared with another copy, unresolved V genes explain less than half, and the rest is unexplained. For this sample the table gives 75,000 to 90,000 clones, of which 70% to 90% were detected only once. Jointly, the top ten make up approximately 11% of the sample. The input for sequencing was CD4+ or CD8+ T cells sorted from blood, taken in a trial of the OX40 agonist ivuxolimab. The clonotype was recovered from an adult with an advanced solid tumor such as melanoma, head and neck, liver or kidney cancer. The V and J genes are TRBV9 and TRBJ2-1; the D segment could be TRBD2, given 7 matching bases. The DNA sequence is TGTGCCAGCAGCGTCGGTTTATCGATGTGGGGGGGCCTGAGGAATGAGCAGTTCTTC. The resulting protein is CASSVGLSMWGGLRNEQFF.